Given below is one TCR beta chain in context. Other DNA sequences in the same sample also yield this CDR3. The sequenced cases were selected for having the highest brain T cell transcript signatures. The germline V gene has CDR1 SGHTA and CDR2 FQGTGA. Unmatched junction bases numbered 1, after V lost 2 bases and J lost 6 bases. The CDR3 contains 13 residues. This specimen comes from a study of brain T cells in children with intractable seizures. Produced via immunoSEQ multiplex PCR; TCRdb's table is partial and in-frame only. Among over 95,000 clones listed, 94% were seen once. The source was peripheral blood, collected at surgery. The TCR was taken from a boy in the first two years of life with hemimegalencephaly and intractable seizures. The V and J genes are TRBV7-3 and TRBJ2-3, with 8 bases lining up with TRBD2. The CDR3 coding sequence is TGTGCCAGCAGCTTACTAGCGGGTGATACGCAGTATTTT. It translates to CASSLLAGDTQYF. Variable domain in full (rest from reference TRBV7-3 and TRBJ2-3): GAGVSQTPSNKVTEKGKYVELRCDPISGHTALYWYRQSLGQGPEFLIYFQGTGAADDSGLPNDRFFAVRPEGSVSTLKIQRTERGDSAVYLCASSLLAGDTQYFGPGTRLTVL.